The 21 T cell receptor beta chains below were found in one sample sequenced in a study of control samples from healthy donors and cancer patients. Clones were read by immunoSEQ multiplex PCR, and TCRdb kept only the in-frame ones, dropping some. Here the sample spans about 92,000 clones, roughly 82% being singletons. What was sequenced was blood. The receptors originated from a woman aged 60-75 years in good health.

The J gene is TRBJ2-7, the V gene TRBV7-2, with 11 bases lining up with TRBD2. Germline V gene lookup returns CDR1 SGHTA and CDR2 FQGNSA. The ends lost 3 bases at V and 4 bases at J; junction bases unmatched: 2. CDR3 length: 14 amino acids. Written as DNA, the CDR3 is TGTGCCAGCAGCTTTCTAGCGGGGGGATACGAGCAGTACTTC. Translated, it gives CASSFLAGGYEQYF.

This clone appeared a few times. The V and J genes are TRBV4-1 and TRBJ1-5; 9 bases line up with TRBD1. The germline CDR1 and CDR2 sequences are MGHRA and YSYEKL. The CDR3 sequence is 16 residues long. J lost 3 bases, V lost 4 bases, and 7 bases had no gene match. The CDR3 DNA follows: TGCGCCAGCAGCCTAGGGACAGGGCTTATCAATCAGCCCCAGCATTTT. Its translation: CASSLGTGLINQPQHF.

The chain joins TRBV11-2 to TRBJ2-5; 7 bases match TRBD2. Unmatched junction bases numbered 3, after V lost 6 bases and J lost 2 bases. Germline CDR1 is SGHAT and CDR2 is FQNNGV. This CDR3 contains 13 residues. For the CDR3, the DNA is TGTGCCAGCAGTGGGACTACTCAAGAGACCCAGTACTTC. Protein product: CASSGTTQETQYF.

V gene TRBV7-8 combines with J gene TRBJ1-5, with D possibly matching TRBD1 (5 bases). The germline V gene has CDR1 SGHVS and CDR2 FQNEAQ. The CDR3 contains 15 residues. Trimming removed 1 base at V and 6 bases at J, with 13 bases between. CDR3 bases: TGTGCCAGCAGCTTAGTACCGGGGGTAGGTCAGCCCCAGCATTTT. Amino acid sequence: CASSLVPGVGQPQHF.

The chain joins TRBV7-2 to TRBJ2-5; D perhaps matches TRBD2 (5 bases). Germline V gene sequence: CDR1 SGHTA, CDR2 FQGNSA. The V and J ends lost 5 bases and 4 bases respectively, with 11 bases between them. There are 13 residues in the CDR3. CDR3: CASSHDRGETQYF. The DNA of the CDR3 is TGTGCCAGCAGCCACGACCGGGGAGAGACCCAGTACTTC.

The gene calls are TRBV24-1 and TRBJ2-1; D possibly corresponds to TRBD1 (7 bases). Per the germline V gene, CDR1 is KGHDR and CDR2 is SFDVKD. The CDR3 runs 16 residues. V lost 3 bases, J lost 7 bases, and 18 bases lay in between. The CDR3: CATSDDRATAGNEQFF. CDR3 DNA: TGTGCCACCAGTGATGACAGGGCTACGGCGGGGAATGAGCAGTTCTTC.

J is TRBJ1-1 and V is TRBV7-9; no clear D. The CDR3 covers 12 residues. The germline V gene has CDR1 SEHNR and CDR2 FQNEAQ (reference sequence). The V end lost 5 bases, the J end lost 1 base, and 5 bases lay between the germline ends. The CDR3 spells CASSDRNTEAFF. Written as DNA, the CDR3 is TGTGCCAGCAGCGACCGGAACACTGAAGCTTTCTTT.

This clone has just a few counts. In the same sample, other DNA sequences code for this CDR3. The chain is built from TRBV11-2 and TRBJ1-3, with D maybe TRBD1 (5 bases). The V gene lost 5 bases and the J gene lost 0 bases, with 14 bases spanning the gap. There are 16 residues in the CDR3. Germline assignment: CDR1 SGHAT and CDR2 FQNNGV. The CDR3 DNA is TGTGCCAGCAGCCGTGGTAGGGGCTCCTCTGGAAACACCATATATTTT. Its protein is CASSRGRGSSGNTIYF. Full variable domain (outside the CDR3, taken from reference TRBV11-2 and TRBJ1-3): EAGVAQSPRYKIIEKRQSVAFWCNPISGHATLYWYQQILGQGPKLLIQFQNNGVVDDSQLPKDRFSAERLKGVDSTLKIQPAKLEDSAVYLCASSRGRGSSGNTIYFGEGSWLTVV.

This chain connects TRBV18 to TRBJ2-7, with 14 bases aligning to TRBD2. This CDR3 is 15 amino acids long. The germline V gene has CDR1 KGHSH and CDR2 LQKENI. J lost 5 bases, V lost 4 bases, and 4 bases had no gene match. In DNA, the CDR3 is TGTGCCAGCTCACAGAAGGGACTAGCGGGAGACGAGCAGTACTTC. Translated, it gives CASSQKGLAGDEQYF.

The rearrangement joins TRBV28 to TRBJ1-6; D uncertain. V was clipped by 1 base and J by 7 bases, with 5 bases between them. The CDR3 length is 13 residues. The germline V gene has CDR1 MDHEN and CDR2 SYDVKM. DNA for the CDR3: TGTGCCAGCAGTTTATTTGGGAATTCACCCCTCCACTTT. It translates to CASSLFGNSPLHF.

This rearrangement joins TRBV12-5 to TRBJ2-5; possibly TRBD2 for D (6 bases). V was pared by 4 bases and J by 4 bases, with 13 bases between. This CDR3 has 14 amino acids. CDR1 LGHNT and CDR2 FRNRAP come from the germline V gene. The CDR3 sequence: CASGSGTVGETQYF. CDR3 bases: TGTGCTAGTGGTTCCGGGACTGTAGGAGAGACCCAGTACTTC.

CDR3 coding DNA: TGTGCCAGCAGTGGGGGAGCGGGACAGATTAACTATGGCTACACCTTC. Its protein is CASSGGAGQINYGYTF. The rearrangement uses TRBV27 and TRBJ1-2; 7 bases align to TRBD1. Germline-derived CDR1 and CDR2 are MNHEY and SMNVEV (reference sequence). The CDR3 contains 16 residues. V gave up 5 bases and J gave up 1 base; unmatched junction bases: 10.

The CDR3 sequence: CASSQPGRDTEAFF. The CDR3 DNA is TGTGCCAGCAGCCAACCAGGGAGGGACACTGAAGCTTTCTTT. This chain links TRBV16 with TRBJ1-1; weak D call: TRBD1 (5 bases). Germline V gives CDR1 KGHSY, CDR2 FQNENV. This CDR3 is built from 14 residues. Trimming removed 2 bases at V and 3 bases at J, with 10 bases between.

V and J are TRBV18 and TRBJ2-3; D is ambiguous. The CDR3 runs 13 residues. Germline values: CDR1 KGHSH, CDR2 LQKENI. With 7 bases removed from V and 0 bases from J, the gap between germline ends came to 8 bases. CDR3 DNA: TGTGCCAGCTACTCCGCCAGCACAGATACGCAGTATTTT. Translating gives CASYSASTDTQYF. Variable domain in full (rest from reference TRBV18 and TRBJ2-3): NAGVMQNPRHLVRRRGQEARLRCSPMKGHSHVYWYRQLPEEGLKFMVYLQKENIIDESGMPKERFSAEFPKEGPSILRIQQVVRGDSAAYFCASYSASTDTQYFGPGTRLTVL.

The V and J genes are TRBV4-3 and TRBJ2-2, with 12 bases fitting TRBD2. The CDR3 runs to 21 residues. CDR1 and CDR2 from the germline V gene are LGHNA and YSLEER. The V and J ends lost 4 bases and 0 bases, in that order; junction bases with no gene match: 15. This CDR3 is CASSRSTYPLAGGSNTGELFF. CDR3 nucleotides: TGCGCCAGCAGCCGAAGTACATACCCGCTAGCGGGGGGGTCGAACACCGGGGAGCTGTTTTTT.

The chain carries TRBV5-1 and TRBJ1-4; D gene unclear. The germline V gene encodes CDR1 SGHRS and CDR2 YFSETQ. V was trimmed by 4 bases and J by 0 bases, leaving 13 bases between them. The CDR3 is 16 residues long. The CDR3 here is CASSPPTGTTNEKLFF. The CDR3, as DNA: TGCGCCAGCAGCCCTCCGACTGGCACAACTAATGAAAAACTGTTTTTT.

The chain combines TRBV6-6 with TRBJ2-7; 12 nucleotides line up with TRBD1. The CDR3 is 14 amino acids. V gave up 7 bases and J gave up 7 bases; unmatched junction bases: 8. Germline lookup yields CDR1 MNHNY and CDR2 SVGAGI (reference sequence). The CDR3 region has the DNA TGTGCCAGCATAAGGGGACAGGGGGCATGGGAGCAGTACTTC. Amino acid sequence: CASIRGQGAWEQYF.

This chain links TRBV2 with TRBJ2-3; possible D gene TRBD2, 5 bases. This CDR3 has 13 amino acids. V lost 8 bases and J 9 bases, leaving 18 bases between the germline ends. Per the germline V gene, CDR1 is SNHLY and CDR2 is FYNNEI. The CDR3 loop reads CASWNRGENTQYF. CDR3 nucleotide sequence: TGTGCCAGCTGGAACCGGGGAGAGAACACGCAGTATTTT.

The chain recombines TRBV12-3 or TRBV12-4 with TRBJ1-1; D unresolved. This CDR3 has 13 residues. Trimming shortened V by 7 bases and J by 7 bases, and 16 bases separated the two germline ends. The CDR3: CASTVVGSGEAFF. In DNA, the CDR3 is TGTGCCAGCACGGTCGTGGGAAGCGGTGAAGCTTTCTTT.

This clone was counted a single time. The genes are TRBV7-9 and TRBJ1-6; the D gene is possibly TRBD1 (5 bases). Germline assignment: CDR1 SEHNR and CDR2 FQNEAQ (reference sequence). Trimming removed 4 bases from V and 15 bases from J, with 19 bases in between. The CDR3 length is 14 residues. The CDR3 region is CASSSGQPVDLLHF. In DNA form, the CDR3 reads TGTGCCAGCAGCTCCGGACAACCAGTCGATCTCCTCCACTTT. The variable domain in full, completed from reference TRBV7-9 and TRBJ1-6, reads DTGVSQNPRHKITKRGQNVTFRCDPISEHNRLYWYRQTLGQGPEFLTYFQNEAQLEKSRLLSDRFSAERPKGSFSTLEIQRTEQGDSAMYLCASSSGQPVDLLHFGNGTRLTVT.

The J gene is TRBJ2-3, the V gene TRBV18, with D possibly matching TRBD1 (6 bases). Trimming pared 3 bases from V and 0 bases from J, leaving 10 bases between. Looked up from germline, CDR1 is KGHSH and CDR2 is LQKENI. This CDR3 region has 15 residues. The CDR3 sequence: CASSPTGFSTDTQYF. CDR3 nucleotides: TGTGCCAGCTCACCTACAGGGTTTAGCACAGATACGCAGTATTTT.